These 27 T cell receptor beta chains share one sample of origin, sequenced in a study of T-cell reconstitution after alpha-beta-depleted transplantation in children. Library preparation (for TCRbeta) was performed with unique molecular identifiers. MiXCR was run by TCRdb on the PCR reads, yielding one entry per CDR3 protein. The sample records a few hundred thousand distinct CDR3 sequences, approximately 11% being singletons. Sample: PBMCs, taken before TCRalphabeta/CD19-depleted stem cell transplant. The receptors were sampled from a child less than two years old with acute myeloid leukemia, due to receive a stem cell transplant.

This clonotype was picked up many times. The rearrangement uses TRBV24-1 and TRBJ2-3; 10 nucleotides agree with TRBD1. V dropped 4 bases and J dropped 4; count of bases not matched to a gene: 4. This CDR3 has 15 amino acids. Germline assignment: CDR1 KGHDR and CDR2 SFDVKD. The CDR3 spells CATSDETGGADTQYF. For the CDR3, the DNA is TGTGCCACCAGTGACGAGACAGGGGGCGCAGATACGCAGTATTTT.

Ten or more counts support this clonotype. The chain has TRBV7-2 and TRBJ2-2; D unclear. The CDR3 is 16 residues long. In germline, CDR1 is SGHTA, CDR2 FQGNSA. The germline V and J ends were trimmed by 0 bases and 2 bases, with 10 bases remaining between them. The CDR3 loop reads CASSLAATPNTGELFF. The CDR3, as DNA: TGTGCCAGCAGCTTAGCAGCAACCCCTAACACCGGGGAGCTGTTTTTT. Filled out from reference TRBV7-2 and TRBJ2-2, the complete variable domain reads GAGVSQSPSNKVTEKGKDVELRCDPISGHTALYWYRQSLGQGLEFLIYFQGNSAPDKSGLPSDRFSAERTGGSVSTLTIQRTQQEDSAVYLCASSLAATPNTGELFFGEGSRLTVL.

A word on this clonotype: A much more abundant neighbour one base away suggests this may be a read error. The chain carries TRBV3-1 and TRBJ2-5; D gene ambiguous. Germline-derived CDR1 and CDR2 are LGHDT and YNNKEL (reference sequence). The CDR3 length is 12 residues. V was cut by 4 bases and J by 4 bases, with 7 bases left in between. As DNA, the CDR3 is TGTGCCAGCAGCCGCTTTCGAGAGACCCAGTACTTC. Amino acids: CASSRFRETQYF.

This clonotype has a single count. In DNA form, the CDR3 reads TGCAGTGCTAGCACGTTGTTGGATGTATACCGGGACTCCCAAGAGACCCAGTACTTC. This gives the protein CSASTLLDVYRDSQETQYF. The V gene is TRBV20-1, the J gene TRBJ2-5; D is perhaps TRBD2 (6 bases). The V and J ends lost 3 bases and 1 base respectively, with 27 bases between them. The CDR3 length is 19 residues. CDR1 and CDR2 (germline): DFQATT, SNEGSKA (reference sequence).

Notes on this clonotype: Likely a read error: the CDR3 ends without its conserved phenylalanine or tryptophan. As DNA, the CDR3 is TGTGCCAGCAGCTTGGGACTAGCAGGAGATACGCAGTATTAT. This translates into CASSLGLAGDTQYY. V gene TRBV7-2 combines with J gene TRBJ2-3, with 9 bases fitting TRBD2. Germline assignment: CDR1 SGHTA and CDR2 FQGNSA. Trimming at V came to 3 bases and at J to 5 bases, leaving 3 bases not matched to a gene. The CDR3 has 14 amino acids.

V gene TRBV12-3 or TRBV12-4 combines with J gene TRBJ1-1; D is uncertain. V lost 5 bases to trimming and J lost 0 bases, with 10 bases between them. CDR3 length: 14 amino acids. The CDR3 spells CASSLRGMNTEAFF. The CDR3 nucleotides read TGTGCCAGCAGTCTCCGAGGAATGAACACTGAAGCTTTCTTT.

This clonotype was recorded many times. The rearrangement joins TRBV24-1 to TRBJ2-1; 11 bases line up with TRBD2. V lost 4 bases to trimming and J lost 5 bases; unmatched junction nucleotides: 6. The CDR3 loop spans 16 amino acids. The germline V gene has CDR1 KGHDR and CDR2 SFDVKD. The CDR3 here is CATSDRSGGAHNEQFF. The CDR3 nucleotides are TGTGCCACCAGTGACCGTAGCGGGGGGGCCCACAATGAGCAGTTCTTC.

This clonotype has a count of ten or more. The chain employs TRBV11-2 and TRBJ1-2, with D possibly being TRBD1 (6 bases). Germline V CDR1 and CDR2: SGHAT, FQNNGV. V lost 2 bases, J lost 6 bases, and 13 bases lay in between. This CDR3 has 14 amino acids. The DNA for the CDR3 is TGTGCCAGCAGCTTACACACAGGGTCTCATGGCTACACCTTC. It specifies CASSLHTGSHGYTF.

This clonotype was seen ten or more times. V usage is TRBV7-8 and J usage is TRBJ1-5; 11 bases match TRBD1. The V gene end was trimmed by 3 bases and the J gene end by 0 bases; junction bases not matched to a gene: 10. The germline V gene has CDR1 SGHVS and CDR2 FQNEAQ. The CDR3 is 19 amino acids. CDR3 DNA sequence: TGTGCCAGCAGCTTCCTCCCGGGACAGGGGGATTATAGCAATCAGCCCCAGCATTTT. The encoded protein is CASSFLPGQGDYSNQPQHF.

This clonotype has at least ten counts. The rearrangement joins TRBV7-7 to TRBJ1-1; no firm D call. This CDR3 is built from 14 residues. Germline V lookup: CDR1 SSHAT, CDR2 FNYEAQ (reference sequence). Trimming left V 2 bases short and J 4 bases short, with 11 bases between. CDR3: CASSLFQGSTEAFF. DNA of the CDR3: TGTGCCAGCAGCTTATTCCAAGGGAGCACTGAAGCTTTCTTT.

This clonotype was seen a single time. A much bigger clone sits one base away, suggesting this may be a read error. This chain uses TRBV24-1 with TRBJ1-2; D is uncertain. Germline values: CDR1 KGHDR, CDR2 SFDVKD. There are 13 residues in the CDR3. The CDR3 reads CATSDADSYGSTF. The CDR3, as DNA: TGTGCCACCAGTGATGCCGATAGCTATGGCTCCACCTTC.

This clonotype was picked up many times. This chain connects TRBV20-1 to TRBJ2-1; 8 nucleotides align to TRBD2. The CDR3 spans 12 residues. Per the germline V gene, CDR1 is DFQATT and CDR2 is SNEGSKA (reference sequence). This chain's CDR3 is CSKLAAMGEQFF. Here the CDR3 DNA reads TGCAGCAAACTAGCGGCAATGGGTGAGCAGTTCTTC.

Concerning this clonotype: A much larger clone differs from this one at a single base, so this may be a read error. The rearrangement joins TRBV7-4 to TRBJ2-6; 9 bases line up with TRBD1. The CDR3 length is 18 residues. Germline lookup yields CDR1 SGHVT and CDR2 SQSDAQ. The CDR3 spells CTSSLGQGKRSGANVLTF. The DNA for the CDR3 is TGTACCAGCAGCTTAGGACAGGGGAAAAGGTCTGGGGCCAACGTCCTGACTTTC.

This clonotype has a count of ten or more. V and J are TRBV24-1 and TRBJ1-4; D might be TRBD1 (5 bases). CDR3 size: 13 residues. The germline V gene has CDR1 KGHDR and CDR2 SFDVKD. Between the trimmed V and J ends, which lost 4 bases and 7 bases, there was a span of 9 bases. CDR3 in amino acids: CATSDQGGEKLFF. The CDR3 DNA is TGTGCCACCAGTGACCAGGGTGGTGAAAAACTGTTTTTT.

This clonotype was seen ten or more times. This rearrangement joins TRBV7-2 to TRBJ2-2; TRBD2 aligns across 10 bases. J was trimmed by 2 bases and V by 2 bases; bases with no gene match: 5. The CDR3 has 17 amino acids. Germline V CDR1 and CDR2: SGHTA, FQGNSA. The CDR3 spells CASSLTLAGINTGELFF. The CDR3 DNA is TGTGCCAGCAGCTTAACACTAGCGGGAATCAACACCGGGGAGCTGTTTTTT.

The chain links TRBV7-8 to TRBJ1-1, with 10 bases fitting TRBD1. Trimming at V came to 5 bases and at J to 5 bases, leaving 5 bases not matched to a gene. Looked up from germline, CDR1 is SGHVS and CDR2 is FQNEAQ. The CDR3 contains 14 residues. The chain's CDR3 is CASSPGTGATEAFF. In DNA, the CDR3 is TGTGCCAGCAGCCCCGGGACAGGGGCGACTGAAGCTTTCTTT.

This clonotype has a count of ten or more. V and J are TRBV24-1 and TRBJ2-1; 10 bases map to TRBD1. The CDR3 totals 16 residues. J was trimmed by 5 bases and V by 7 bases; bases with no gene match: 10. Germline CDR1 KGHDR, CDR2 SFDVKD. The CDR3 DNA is TGTGCCACCAGCGTTCGGGGACAGGGGAGTAACAATGAGCAGTTCTTC. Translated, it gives CATSVRGQGSNNEQFF.

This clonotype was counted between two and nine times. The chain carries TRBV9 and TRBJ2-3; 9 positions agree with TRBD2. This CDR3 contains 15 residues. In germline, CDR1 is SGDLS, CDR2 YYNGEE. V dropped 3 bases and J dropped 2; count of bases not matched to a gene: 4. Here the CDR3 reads CASSASGGFTDTQYF. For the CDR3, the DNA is TGTGCCAGCAGCGCCAGCGGGGGGTTCACAGATACGCAGTATTTT.

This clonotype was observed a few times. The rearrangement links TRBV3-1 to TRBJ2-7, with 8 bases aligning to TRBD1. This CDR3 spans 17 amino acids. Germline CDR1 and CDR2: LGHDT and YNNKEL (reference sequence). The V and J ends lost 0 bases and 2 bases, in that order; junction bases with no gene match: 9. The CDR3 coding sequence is TGTGCCAGCAGCCAAGAATTTGGGGGACAGGAGGCCTACGAGCAGTACTTC. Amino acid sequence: CASSQEFGGQEAYEQYF.

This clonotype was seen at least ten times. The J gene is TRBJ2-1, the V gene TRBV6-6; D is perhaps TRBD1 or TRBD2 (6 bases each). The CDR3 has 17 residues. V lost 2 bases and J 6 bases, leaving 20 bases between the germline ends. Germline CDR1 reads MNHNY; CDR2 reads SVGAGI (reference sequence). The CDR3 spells CASSYIKIGGPRNEQFF. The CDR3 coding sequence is TGTGCCAGCAGTTACATCAAGATAGGGGGGCCCCGCAATGAGCAGTTCTTC.

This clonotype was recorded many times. CDR3 nucleotides: TGTGCCAGCAGCTTGCAAACCACAGGGAATGGCTACACCTTC. Translation: CASSLQTTGNGYTF. The rearrangement links TRBV5-6 to TRBJ1-2; the D gene is possibly TRBD1 (6 bases). The germline V gene has CDR1 SGHDT and CDR2 YYEEEE. The V end was cut by 1 base, the J end by 6 bases, with 13 bases between. This CDR3 contains 14 residues.

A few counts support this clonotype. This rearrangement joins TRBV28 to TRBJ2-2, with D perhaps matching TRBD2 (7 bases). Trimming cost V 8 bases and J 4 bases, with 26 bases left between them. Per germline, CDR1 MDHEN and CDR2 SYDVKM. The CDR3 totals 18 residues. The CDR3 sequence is CASFPPGGAPIGTGELFF. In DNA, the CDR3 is TGTGCCAGCTTCCCTCCGGGGGGCGCCCCGATAGGCACCGGGGAGCTGTTTTTT.

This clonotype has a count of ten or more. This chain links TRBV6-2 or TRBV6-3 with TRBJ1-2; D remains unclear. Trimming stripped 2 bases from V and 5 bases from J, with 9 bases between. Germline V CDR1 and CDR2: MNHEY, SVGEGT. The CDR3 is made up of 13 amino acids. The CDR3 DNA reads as TGTGCCAGCAGTTACGCGGGAGAATATGGCTACACCTTC. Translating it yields CASSYAGEYGYTF.

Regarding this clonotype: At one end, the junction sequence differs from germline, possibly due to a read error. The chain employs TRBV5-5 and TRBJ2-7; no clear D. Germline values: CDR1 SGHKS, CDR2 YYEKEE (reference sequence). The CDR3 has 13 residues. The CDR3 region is CGSILSLSYEQYF. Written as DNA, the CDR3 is TGTGGCAGCATCTTAAGTCTCTCCTACGAGCAGTACTTC.

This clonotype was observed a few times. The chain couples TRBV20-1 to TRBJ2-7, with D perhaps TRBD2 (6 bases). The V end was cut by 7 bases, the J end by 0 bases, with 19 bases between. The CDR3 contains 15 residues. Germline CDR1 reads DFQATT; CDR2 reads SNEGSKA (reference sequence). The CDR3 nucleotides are TGCAGTGGGGGCGGGGCAGCGGGCCGCTCCTACGAGCAGTACTTC. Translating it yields CSGGGAAGRSYEQYF.

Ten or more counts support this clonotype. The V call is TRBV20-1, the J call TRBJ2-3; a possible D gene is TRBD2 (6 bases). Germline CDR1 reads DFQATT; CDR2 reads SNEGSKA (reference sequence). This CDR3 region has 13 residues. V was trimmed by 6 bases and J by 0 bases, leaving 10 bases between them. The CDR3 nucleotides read TGCAGTGCGCGGCGGGAAAGCACAGATACGCAGTATTTT. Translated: CSARRESTDTQYF.

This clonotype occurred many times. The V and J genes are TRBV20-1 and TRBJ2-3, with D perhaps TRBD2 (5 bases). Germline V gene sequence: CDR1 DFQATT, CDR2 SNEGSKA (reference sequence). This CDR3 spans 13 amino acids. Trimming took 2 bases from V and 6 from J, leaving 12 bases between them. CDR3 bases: TGCAGTGCTAGACTCGGAGGTTCGGATACGCAGTATTTT. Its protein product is CSARLGGSDTQYF.